A single T cell receptor beta chain is shown here with its context. CDR3 length equals 13 residues. V was pared by 8 bases and J by 3 bases, with 14 bases between. CDR1 is MNHEY, CDR2 SMNVEV, per germline (reference sequence). Amplified TCR beta CDR3 regions derived from RNA transcripts. The HTBI primer set served for first-round RT-PCR of the TCR CDR3. Each CDR3 protein gets one entry after TCRdb re-called the multiplex PCR reads with MiXCR. Of approximately 480,000 distinct CDR3 sequences in the sample, less than 25% were seen once. This sample is part of a study of T cells in Graves' hyperthyroidism and ophthalmopathy.

Sequences were obtained from blood. This clonotype was sampled from a man aged 18 to 29 with Graves' hyperthyroidism. The rearrangement uses TRBV27 and TRBJ2-7, with unresolved D. The CDR3 is CASSFSEDYEQYF. The CDR3 bases are TGTGCCAGCTCCTTTTCTGAGGACTACGAGCAGTACTTC.